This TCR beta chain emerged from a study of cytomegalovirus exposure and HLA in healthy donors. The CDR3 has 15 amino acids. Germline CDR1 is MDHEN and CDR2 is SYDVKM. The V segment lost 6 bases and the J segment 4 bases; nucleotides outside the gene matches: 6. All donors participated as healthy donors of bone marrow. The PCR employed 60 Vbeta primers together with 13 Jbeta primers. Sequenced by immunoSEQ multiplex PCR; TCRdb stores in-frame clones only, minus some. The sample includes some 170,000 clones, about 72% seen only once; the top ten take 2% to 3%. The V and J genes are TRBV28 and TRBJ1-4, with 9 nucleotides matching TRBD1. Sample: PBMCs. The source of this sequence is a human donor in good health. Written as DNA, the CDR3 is TGTGCCAGCAGGGGGGTGACAGGGGGTAATGAAAAACTGTTTTTT. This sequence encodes CASRGVTGGNEKLFF.